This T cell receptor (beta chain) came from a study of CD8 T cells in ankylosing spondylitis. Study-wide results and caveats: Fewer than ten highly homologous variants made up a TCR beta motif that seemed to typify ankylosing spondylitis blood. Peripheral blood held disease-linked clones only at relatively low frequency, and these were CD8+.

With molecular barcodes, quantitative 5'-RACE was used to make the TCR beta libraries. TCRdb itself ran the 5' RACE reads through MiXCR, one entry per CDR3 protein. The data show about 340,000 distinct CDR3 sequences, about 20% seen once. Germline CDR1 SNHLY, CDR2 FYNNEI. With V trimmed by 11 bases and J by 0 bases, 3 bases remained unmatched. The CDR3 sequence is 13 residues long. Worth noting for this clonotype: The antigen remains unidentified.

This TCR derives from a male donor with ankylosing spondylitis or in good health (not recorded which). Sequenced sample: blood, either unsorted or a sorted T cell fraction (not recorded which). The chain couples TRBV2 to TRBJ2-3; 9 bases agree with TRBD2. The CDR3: CADLAGSTDTQYF. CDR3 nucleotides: TGTGCCGACCTAGCGGGGAGCACAGATACGCAGTATTTT. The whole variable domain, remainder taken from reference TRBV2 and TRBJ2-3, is EPEVTQTPSHQVTQMGQEVILRCVPISNHLYFYWYRQILGQKVEFLVSFYNNEISEKSEIFDDQFSVERPDGSNFTLKIRSTKLEDSAMYFCADLAGSTDTQYFGPGTRLTVL.